This note documents a single TCR beta chain sequence. The target antigen is unknown. Trimming removed 4 bases from V and 7 bases from J, with 12 bases in between. There are 13 residues in the CDR3. CDR1 is SGHAT, CDR2 FQDESV, per germline (reference sequence). Sequenced by immunoSEQ multiplex PCR; TCRdb stores in-frame clones only, minus some. This sample carries 120,000 to 150,000 clones, about nine tenths of them seen once, and the ten largest clones take roughly 3.6%. The sample belongs to a study of T cell responses to AZD1222 COVID-19 vaccine. Study outcomes and limitations: Reports say nearly half of spike-specific TCRs go after unmutated variant regions. The study found vaccine-associated CD4 TCRs spanning spike, dominant at 160-218 and 743-854.

This material consisted of peripheral blood, taken on day 0 of AZD1222 vaccination. The chain has TRBV11-1 and TRBJ2-3, with D unresolved. The receptor was isolated from an adult in good health. As DNA, the CDR3 is TGTGCCAGCAGCTCCTCCCCCCCAAATACGCAGTATTTT. It is translated as CASSSSPPNTQYF.